This T cell receptor beta chain was sequenced for a study of CD8+CD57+ T cells in acquired aplastic anemia. Using genomic DNA as the template, TCR beta VDJ and CDR3 profiling was carried out. MiXCR, run by TCRdb on the reads, gives a single entry per CDR3 protein. The sample has tens of thousands of distinct CDR3 sequences, about 77% seen once. The V gene end was trimmed by 4 bases and the J gene end by 5 bases; junction bases not matched to a gene: 18. In germline, CDR1 is LGHNA, CDR2 YNFKEQ. This CDR3 has 18 residues. This chain connects TRBV4-2 to TRBJ1-2, with 8 bases identical to TRBD1. The sequenced material came from sorted CD4+, CD8+, or CD8+CD57+ T cells (not recorded which) from PBMCs. The sequence derives from a human donor in good health, serving as a control. CDR3 nucleotides: TGTGCCAGCAGCCCACGGACAGGGCGAGTTTTGATCGATTATGGCTACACCTTC. It is translated as CASSPRTGRVLIDYGYTF.